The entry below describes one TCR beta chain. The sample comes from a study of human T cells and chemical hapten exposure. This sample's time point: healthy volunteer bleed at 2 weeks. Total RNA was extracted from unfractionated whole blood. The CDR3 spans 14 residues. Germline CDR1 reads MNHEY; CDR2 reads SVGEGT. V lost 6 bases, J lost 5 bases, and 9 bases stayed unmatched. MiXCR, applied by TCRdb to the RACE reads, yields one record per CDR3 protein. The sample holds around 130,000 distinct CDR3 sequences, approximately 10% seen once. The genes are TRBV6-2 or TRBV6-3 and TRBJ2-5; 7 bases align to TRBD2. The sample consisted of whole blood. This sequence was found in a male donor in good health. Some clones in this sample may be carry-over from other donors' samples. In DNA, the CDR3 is TGTGCCAGCAGAGTGGGGGGAGGGCCGGAGACCCAGTACTTC. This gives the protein CASRVGGGPETQYF.